The clone carrying this T cell receptor beta chain showed up just a few times. Its target is not known. These data come from a study of blood T cells in healthy people across ages. Study-wide results and limits: Among T cells, TCR beta diversity per million cells dropped roughly linearly as age rose. Because sorting was not performed, PBMCs prevented conclusive naive versus antigen-experienced comparison.

This CDR3 contains 17 residues. Germline CDR1 MGHRA, CDR2 YSYEKL. J was trimmed by 6 bases and V by 2 bases; bases with no gene match: 7. The use of a sample-barcoded 5' primer and a J-beta primer mix characterized a second PCR of about 7 to 12 cycles. Via MiXCR, TCRdb re-called the 5' RACE reads, giving one row per CDR3 protein. The sample has 800,000 to 1,300,000 distinct CDR3 sequences; less than 25% are singletons. This sample was shared with a second study, whose subject was T cells of mothers and their children. That paper adds: Overlap measured in related mother-child pairs was slightly, non-significantly higher than in unrelated pairs.

The TCR sequence derives from a girl aged 2 to 9 in good health. This rearrangement joins TRBV4-1 to TRBJ2-1, with TRBD2 matching 13 bases. The specimen was blood. The DNA of the CDR3 is TGCGCCAGCAGCCAACCTTTACTAGCGGGAGGGTCCAATGAGCAGTTCTTC. Its translation is CASSQPLLAGGSNEQFF.